The 2 T cell receptor beta chains below all came from one sample that was sequenced in a study of shared clonotypes between healthy human individuals. Some clones are missing from TCRdb's copy, which holds only in-frame ones; the method was immunoSEQ multiplex PCR. The table shows 520,000 or so clones, with around 74% occurring only once. The sample comprised PBMCs. All receptors derive from a woman aged 40-49 years in good health. Some clones in this sample may be carry-over from other donors' samples.

This clone was picked up a small number of times. V gene TRBV5-1 combines with J gene TRBJ2-7; either TRBD1 or TRBD2 may supply D (6 bases each). The CDR3 has 14 residues. The V end lost 4 bases, the J end lost 2 bases, and 13 bases lay between the germline ends. Germline loops: CDR1 SGHRS, CDR2 YFSETQ. In DNA form, the CDR3 reads TGCGCCAGCAGCCCCGTGAGGGGGGCCTACGAGCAGTACTTC. Translation: CASSPVRGAYEQYF. The full variable domain, its missing parts supplied by reference TRBV5-1 and TRBJ2-7, is KAGVTQTPRYLIKTRGQQVTLSCSPISGHRSVSWYQQTPGQGLQFLFEYFSETQRNKGNFPGRFSGRQFSNSRSEMNVSTLELGDSALYLCASSPVRGAYEQYFGPGTRLTVT.

The CDR3 coding sequence is TGTGCCAGCTTAGCGGGAGTCCACAATGAGCAGTTCTTC. It is translated as CASLAGVHNEQFF. The chain uses TRBV11-2 and TRBJ2-1, with 9 bases aligning to TRBD2. The CDR3 has 13 amino acids. Germline V CDR1 and CDR2: SGHAT, FQNNGV. J lost 5 bases, V lost 8 bases, and 4 bases had no gene match.